The clone carrying this T cell receptor beta chain was seen only a few times. Its target is not known. MiXCR was run by TCRdb on the reads, yielding one entry per CDR3 protein. The sample holds some 1,300 distinct CDR3 sequences, roughly 16% seen once. The sample originates from a study of liver allograft versus peripheral blood T cells. Across the whole study: Transplanted-liver T cell receptor repertoires were compared with recipients' peripheral blood repertoires.

General study results and limits: Reportedly, the T cell receptor repertoires present inside liver allografts differed from those in peripheral blood.

The germline V gene encodes CDR1 SGHDN and CDR2 FVKESK. The CDR3 consists of 14 residues. Trimming shortened V by 4 bases and J by 5 bases, and 15 bases separated the two germline ends. The V call is TRBV14, the J call TRBJ2-7, with D uncertain. The receptor's source is a human patient who had a liver transplant. Some T cells may be provided by the graft donor. DNA of the CDR3: TGTGCCAGCAGCCGCCGAACTGTCCCCGACGAGCAGTACTTC. It translates to CASSRRTVPDEQYF.